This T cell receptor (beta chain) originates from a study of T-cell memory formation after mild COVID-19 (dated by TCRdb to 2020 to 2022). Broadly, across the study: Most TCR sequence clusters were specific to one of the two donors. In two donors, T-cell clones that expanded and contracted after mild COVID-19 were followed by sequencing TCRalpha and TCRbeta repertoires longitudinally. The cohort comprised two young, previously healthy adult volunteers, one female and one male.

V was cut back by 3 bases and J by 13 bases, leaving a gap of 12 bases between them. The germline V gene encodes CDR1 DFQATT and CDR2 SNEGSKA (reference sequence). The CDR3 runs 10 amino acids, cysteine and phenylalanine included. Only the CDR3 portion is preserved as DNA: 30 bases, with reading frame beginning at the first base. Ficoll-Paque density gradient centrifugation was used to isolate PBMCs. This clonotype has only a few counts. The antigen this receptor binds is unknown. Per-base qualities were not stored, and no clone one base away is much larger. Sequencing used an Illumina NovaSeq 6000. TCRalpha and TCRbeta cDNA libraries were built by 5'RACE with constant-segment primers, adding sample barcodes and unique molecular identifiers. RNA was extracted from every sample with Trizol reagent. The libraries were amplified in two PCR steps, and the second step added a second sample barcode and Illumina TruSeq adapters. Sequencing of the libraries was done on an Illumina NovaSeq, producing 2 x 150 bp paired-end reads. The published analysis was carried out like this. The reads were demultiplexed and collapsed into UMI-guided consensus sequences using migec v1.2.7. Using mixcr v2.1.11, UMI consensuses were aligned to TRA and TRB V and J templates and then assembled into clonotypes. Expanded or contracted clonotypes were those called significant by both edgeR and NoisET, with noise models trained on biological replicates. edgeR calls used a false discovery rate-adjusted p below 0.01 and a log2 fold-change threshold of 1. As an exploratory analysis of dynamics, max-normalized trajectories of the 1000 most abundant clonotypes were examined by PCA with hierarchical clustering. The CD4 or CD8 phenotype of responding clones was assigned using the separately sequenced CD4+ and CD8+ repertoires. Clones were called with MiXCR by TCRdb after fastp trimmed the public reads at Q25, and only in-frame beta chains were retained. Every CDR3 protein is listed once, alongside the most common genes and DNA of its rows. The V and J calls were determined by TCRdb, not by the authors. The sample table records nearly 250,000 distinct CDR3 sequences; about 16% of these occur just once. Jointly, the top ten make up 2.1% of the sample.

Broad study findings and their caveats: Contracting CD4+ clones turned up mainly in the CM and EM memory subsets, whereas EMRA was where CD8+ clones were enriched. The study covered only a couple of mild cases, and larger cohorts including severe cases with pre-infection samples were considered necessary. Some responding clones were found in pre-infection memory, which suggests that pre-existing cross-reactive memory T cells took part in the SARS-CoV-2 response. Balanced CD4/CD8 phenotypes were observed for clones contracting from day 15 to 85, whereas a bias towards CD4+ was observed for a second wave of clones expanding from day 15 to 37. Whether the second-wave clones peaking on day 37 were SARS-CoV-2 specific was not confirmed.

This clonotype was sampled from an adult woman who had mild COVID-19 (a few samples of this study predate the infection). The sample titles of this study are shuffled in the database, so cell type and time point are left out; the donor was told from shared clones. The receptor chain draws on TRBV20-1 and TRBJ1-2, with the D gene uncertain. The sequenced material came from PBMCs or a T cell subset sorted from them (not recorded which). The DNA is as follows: TGCAGTGCTAGTAGGAGGGCCCCCACCTTC. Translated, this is CSASRRAPTF.